Presented here are 25 T cell receptor beta chains from one specimen sequenced in a study of blood T cell repertoires in COVID-19. TCRdb's table, derived via immunoSEQ multiplex PCR, lists solely in-frame clones and lacks some. The sample holds approximately 70,000 clones, more than 65% seen once. The sequencing sample was made of peripheral blood. These receptors all stem from a woman aged 55-70 years with acute or convalescent COVID-19.

The chain has TRBV9 and TRBJ1-1, with a possible D match to TRBD1 (5 bases). The germline gives CDR1 SGDLS, CDR2 YYNGEE. V was cut by 3 bases and J by 4 bases, with 16 bases left in between. The CDR3 extends over 15 amino acids. The CDR3 bases are TGTGCCAGCAGCGCCCGGGAGGGCAGGGTCACTGAAGCTTTCTTT. It is translated as CASSAREGRVTEAFF. Looking up the rest from reference TRBV9 and TRBJ1-1 gives the full variable domain: DSGVTQTPKHLITATGQRVTLRCSPRSGDLSVYWYQQSLDQGLQFLIQYYNGEERAKGNILERFSAQQFPDLHSELNLSSLELGDSALYFCASSAREGRVTEAFFGQGTRLTVV.

J is TRBJ2-7 and V is TRBV5-1; 7 bases line up with TRBD1. The CDR3 is made up of 16 amino acids. Trimming removed 1 base from V and 2 bases from J; junction bases left unmatched: 9. The germline gives CDR1 SGHRS, CDR2 YFSETQ. The CDR3 DNA is TGCGCCAGCAGCTTGTACCCGGGGCAGGGGGCCTACGAGCAGTACTTC. Residues: CASSLYPGQGAYEQYF.

V usage is TRBV6-6 and J usage is TRBJ2-7; 12 bases are a match to TRBD2. After removal of 0 bases from V and 2 bases from J, the junction contained 2 bases not matched to a gene. Germline values: CDR1 MNHNY, CDR2 SVGAGI (reference sequence). The CDR3 spans 16 residues. In DNA form, the CDR3 reads TGTGCCAGCAGTTACTCGGCTAGCGGGGGGGCCTACGAGCAGTACTTC. Protein sequence: CASSYSASGGAYEQYF.

The chain uses TRBV7-9 and TRBJ2-1, with D unclear. CDR1 is SEHNR and CDR2 is FQNEAQ in the germline V gene (reference sequence). Trimming removed 8 bases from V and 6 bases from J, with 14 bases in between. This CDR3 comprises 13 residues. This CDR3 is CASSSEWPNEQFF. DNA for the CDR3: TGTGCCAGCTCCTCGGAGTGGCCCAATGAGCAGTTCTTC.

CDR3 residues: CASTWDRGNSPLHF. The CDR3 DNA sequence: TGTGCCAGCACCTGGGACAGGGGTAATTCACCCCTCCACTTT. This sequence joins TRBV7-9 and TRBJ1-6; TRBD1 matches at 10 bases. Germline-derived CDR1 and CDR2 are SEHNR and FQNEAQ (reference sequence). J was trimmed by 6 bases and V by 7 bases; bases with no gene match: 3. The CDR3 consists of 14 residues.

V usage is TRBV7-6 and J usage is TRBJ1-5, with 12 positions matching TRBD1. With V trimmed by 5 bases and J by 1 base, 12 bases remained unmatched. Germline V gene sequence: CDR1 SGHVS, CDR2 FNYEAQ. This CDR3 has 19 residues. DNA for the CDR3: TGTGCCAGCAGCGGGACCGGGACAGGGGGCCACGAAAGCAATCAGCCCCAGCATTTT. This translates into CASSGTGTGGHESNQPQHF.

The chain couples TRBV13 to TRBJ2-7, with D tentatively TRBD1 (7 bases). CDR3 length: 14 residues. CDR1 is PRHDT, CDR2 FYEKMQ, per germline (reference sequence). Trimming took 4 bases from V and 6 from J, leaving 16 bases between them. The CDR3 DNA follows: TGTGCCAGCAGCTGGAGGGACAGCAGCCGCGAGCAGTACTTC. It is translated as CASSWRDSSREQYF.

The rearrangement joins TRBV9 to TRBJ2-7; TRBD1 matches at 7 bases. Germline trimming cut 4 bases from V and 2 bases from J; bases unmatched to any gene: 9. The CDR3 sequence is 15 residues long. In germline, CDR1 is SGDLS, CDR2 YYNGEE. For the CDR3, the DNA is TGTGCCAGCAGCCCCCGAACCGGGACAGCCTACGAGCAGTACTTC. Its protein is CASSPRTGTAYEQYF.

J is TRBJ2-4 and V is TRBV5-1, with 8 bases identical to TRBD1. In germline, CDR1 is SGHRS, CDR2 YFSETQ. The V and J ends lost 0 bases and 5 bases, in that order; junction bases with no gene match: 1. This CDR3 spans 14 amino acids. The CDR3 DNA reads TGCGCCAGCAGCTTGGAACAGGGGGAAAACATTCAGTACTTC. Translating it yields CASSLEQGENIQYF.

DNA for the CDR3: TGTGCCAGTAGTACCAGGGTGGGTAAGAACAATCAGCCCCAGCATTTT. Translated: CASSTRVGKNNQPQHF. J is TRBJ1-5 and V is TRBV19; perhaps TRBD1 as D (5 bases). The V end was cut by 4 bases, the J end by 3 bases, with 16 bases between. Germline V CDR1 and CDR2: LNHDA, SQIVND (reference sequence). CDR3 length equals 16 residues.

The chain joins TRBV12-3 or TRBV12-4 to TRBJ1-1; D gene unclear. The V gene lost 3 bases and the J gene lost 5 bases, with 7 bases spanning the gap. CDR3 length equals 12 residues. The CDR3 DNA reads as TGTGCCAGCAGTTTCGGCGGAACTGAAGCTTTCTTT. It encodes CASSFGGTEAFF.

The sample holds one count of this clone. The chain joins TRBV5-1 to TRBJ2-1, with TRBD2 as a possible D gene (5 bases). This CDR3 comprises 13 residues. Trimming shortened V by 1 base and J by 4 bases, and 6 bases separated the two germline ends. Germline CDR1 is SGHRS and CDR2 is YFSETQ. The CDR3 DNA follows: TGCGCCAGCAGCTTGAGAGGGTACAATGAGCAGTTCTTC. Translation gives CASSLRGYNEQFF.

The gene calls are TRBV27 and TRBJ1-2; possibly TRBD1 for D (5 bases). Germline V CDR1 and CDR2: MNHEY, SMNVEV (reference sequence). V lost 8 bases and J 4 bases, leaving 20 bases between the germline ends. CDR3 length: 15 residues. CDR3: CASGTGTGVSYGYTF. CDR3 DNA sequence: TGTGCCAGCGGTACTGGGACTGGTGTATCCTATGGCTACACCTTC.

The gene calls are TRBV6-1 and TRBJ1-5; D is perhaps TRBD1 (5 bases). V dropped 2 bases and J dropped 2 bases, with 10 bases sitting between them. Germline V gives CDR1 MNHNS, CDR2 SASEGT. The CDR3 is 15 residues long. CDR3 nucleotides: TGTGCCAGCAGTGAAATGGGGCAGGGCAATCAGCCCCAGCATTTT. This encodes CASSEMGQGNQPQHF.

The chain combines TRBV14 with TRBJ1-3, with 8 bases identical to TRBD1. In germline, CDR1 is SGHDN, CDR2 FVKESK. Trimming at V came to 1 base and at J to 9 bases, leaving 8 bases not matched to a gene. The CDR3 consists of 15 residues. This chain's CDR3 is CASSQAGTGGLTIYF. CDR3 sequence (DNA): TGTGCCAGCAGCCAAGCCGGGACAGGAGGACTCACCATATATTTT.

This rearrangement joins TRBV29-1 to TRBJ1-2, with TRBD1 matching over 11 bases. Germline CDR1 is SQVTM and CDR2 is ANQGSEA. This CDR3 is built from 14 residues. Trimming took 6 bases from V and 3 from J; bases not matched to a gene: 6. The CDR3 DNA reads as TGCAGCGTGGATCGGACAGGGGGCGACTATGGCTACACCTTC. This codes for CSVDRTGGDYGYTF.

J is TRBJ2-1 and V is TRBV19; a possible D gene is TRBD2 (5 bases). Looked up from germline, CDR1 is LNHDA and CDR2 is SQIVND (reference sequence). The V end lost 6 bases, the J end lost 2 bases, and 11 bases lay between the germline ends. CDR3 length: 14 residues. In DNA, the CDR3 is TGTGCCAGTAGCCCACGGGGTCCCTACAATGAGCAGTTCTTC. It is translated as CASSPRGPYNEQFF.

This rearrangement joins TRBV19 to TRBJ1-6, with D hard to call. This CDR3 contains 15 residues. V lost 9 bases and J lost 4, with 16 bases in between. Germline lookup yields CDR1 LNHDA and CDR2 SQIVND (reference sequence). The CDR3 bases are TGTGCCAGCTTGGCGGGCGGTCTATATAATTCACCCCTCCACTTT. It translates to CASLAGGLYNSPLHF.

The chain employs TRBV18 and TRBJ2-5; D might be TRBD1 (6 bases). CDR1 and CDR2 from the germline V gene are KGHSH and LQKENI. V dropped 6 bases and J dropped 2 bases, with 19 bases sitting between them. This CDR3 comprises 16 residues. CDR3: CASSPPGHSTQETQYF. The CDR3 nucleotides are TGTGCCAGCTCGCCTCCGGGACATTCGACGCAAGAGACCCAGTACTTC. The full variable domain, in which reference TRBV18 and TRBJ2-5 provide the parts outside the CDR3, is NAGVMQNPRHLVRRRGQEARLRCSPMKGHSHVYWYRQLPEEGLKFMVYLQKENIIDESGMPKERFSAEFPKEGPSILRIQQVVRGDSAAYFCASSPPGHSTQETQYFGPGTRLLVL.

This rearrangement joins TRBV12-3 or TRBV12-4 to TRBJ1-1, with D perhaps matching TRBD1 (5 bases). This CDR3 is built from 13 residues. The V end was cut by 5 bases, the J end by 1 base, with 8 bases between. CDR3 sequence: CASSITGNTEAFF. For the CDR3, the DNA is TGTGCCAGCAGTATCACAGGGAACACTGAAGCTTTCTTT.

V usage is TRBV6-5 and J usage is TRBJ1-1, with 7 bases lining up with TRBD1. Per germline, CDR1 MNHEY and CDR2 SVGAGI. The CDR3 loop spans 15 amino acids. After removal of 7 bases from V and 8 bases from J, the junction contained 16 bases not matched to a gene. Here the CDR3 reads CASTLTPHPGQEAFF. CDR3 nucleotide sequence: TGTGCCAGCACTTTAACCCCACATCCGGGACAGGAAGCTTTCTTT.

J is TRBJ2-7 and V is TRBV7-2; 8 bases map to TRBD2. Germline V lookup: CDR1 SGHTA, CDR2 FQGNSA. The CDR3 is 14 residues long. J lost 2 bases, V lost 5 bases, and 5 bases had no gene match. CDR3: CASSAVAGPYEQYF. DNA of the CDR3: TGTGCCAGCAGCGCGGTAGCGGGGCCCTACGAGCAGTACTTC. The full variable domain, rest sourced from reference TRBV7-2 and TRBJ2-7, is GAGVSQSPSNKVTEKGKDVELRCDPISGHTALYWYRQSLGQGLEFLIYFQGNSAPDKSGLPSDRFSAERTGGSVSTLTIQRTQQEDSAVYLCASSAVAGPYEQYFGPGTRLTVT.

The chain recombines TRBV5-1 with TRBJ2-1; TRBD2 agrees at 13 bases. This CDR3 region has 18 residues. V gave up 3 bases and J gave up 4 bases; unmatched junction bases: 10. From germline, CDR1 is SGHRS and CDR2 YFSETQ. The CDR3 sequence is CASSSTWTSGGSYNEQFF. In DNA form, the CDR3 reads TGCGCCAGCAGCTCCACTTGGACTAGCGGGGGCTCATACAATGAGCAGTTCTTC.

V usage is TRBV2 and J usage is TRBJ2-4, with TRBD1 matching 8 bases. Losses at the gene ends were 6 bases for V and 1 base for J; bases not matched to a gene: 2. This CDR3 contains 14 residues. Germline CDR1 is SNHLY and CDR2 is FYNNEI. The CDR3 loop reads CASRTGEAKNIQYF. In DNA, the CDR3 is TGTGCCAGCAGGACAGGGGAGGCCAAAAACATTCAGTACTTC.

This clone is a singleton in its sample. The rearrangement uses TRBV4-1 and TRBJ1-2; D remains unclear. The CDR3 loop spans 13 amino acids. Germline V CDR1 and CDR2: MGHRA, YSYEKL. V was pared by 1 base and J by 4 bases, with 7 bases between. This CDR3 is CASSQGGGYGYTF. CDR3 coding DNA: TGCGCCAGCAGCCAAGGAGGCGGCTATGGCTACACCTTC.